This T cell receptor (beta chain) was retrieved from a study of Ad26.COV2.S vaccination and SARS-CoV-2 variants. Looking at the study overall: The donor was enrolled in the Ad26.COV2.S arm of the COV1001 trial.

Turning to this clone: Its antigen remains unknown.

The repertoire was sequenced with immunoSEQ multiplex PCR; TCRdb's copy has only in-frame clones and lacks some. This sample has 300,000 to 350,000 clones, with about nine tenths found just once. V gave up 8 bases and J gave up 3 bases, with 12 bases separating them. The CDR3 is made up of 13 amino acids. From germline, CDR1 is KGHSH and CDR2 LQKENI. Stated treatment: around 19 received Ad26.COV2.S at low or high dose, single or two shots; a few received placebo; per-sample allocation not given. Samples came from day 63 after the first vaccine or placebo injection. Regarding the study as a whole: Vaccinees showed greater spike-specific TCR breadth than placebo recipients.

This sample comprised peripheral blood, obtained in a trial of Ad26.COV2.S vaccine versus placebo. This chain joins TRBV18 and TRBJ2-3; weak D call: TRBD2 (6 bases). The TCR sequence derives from a person aged 18-60 years who received the Ad26.COV2.S COVID-19 vaccine or a placebo. In DNA, the CDR3 is TGTGCCAGCGGACCGCGGGGTACAGATACGCAGTATTTT. This gives the protein CASGPRGTDTQYF.